These T cell receptor beta chains were read from a single sample in a study of T cell repertoires in cytomegalovirus infection. TCRdb re-derived calls from the reads in MiXCR, one entry per CDR3 protein. The data contain about 310,000 distinct CDR3 sequences, 25% of them singletons. No antigen is known for these receptors. The starting material was cultured PBMCs, obtained from culture after CMV antigen stimulation. The receptors here all came from a human donor in good health (CMV status not recorded). Some clones in this sample may be carry-over from other donors' samples. Both conserved end residues are trimmed from each CDR3. Fields, in order: J gene, clone size, V gene, CDR3 protein. Clone size is given for some rows only: seen once, a few or many times, or a class if the clone is expanded.

TRBJ2-7	.	TRBV6-2/TRBV6-3	ASSPLLAGPDYHPYEQY
TRBJ2-7	.	TRBV4-1	ASSQDPGLTYEQY
TRBJ2-5	few	TRBV7-9	ASSRGQGYQETQY
TRBJ2-3	.	TRBV28	ASHLEGSNTQY
TRBJ2-1	.	TRBV4-1	ASSQGEGYEQF
TRBJ1-1	.	TRBV7-6	ASSLGGGTGASTEAF
TRBJ2-1	few	TRBV6-5	ASAGTYYNEQF
TRBJ2-1	.	TRBV7-9	ASSSYGKQYNEQF
TRBJ2-1	few	TRBV20-1	SANGESSYNEQF
TRBJ1-2	.	TRBV14	ASSRQWYGYT
TRBJ1-2	.	TRBV5-1	ASSLETGRTDGYT
TRBJ2-5	.	TRBV27	ASRAGTGGYIRETQY
TRBJ2-5	.	TRBV5-1	ASSLAPGLPKETQY
TRBJ2-3	many	TRBV12-3/TRBV12-4	ASSLYDTQY
TRBJ1-1	medium-sized	TRBV7-2	ASSLVWTVGTEAF
TRBJ1-6	.	TRBV9	ASSVDRGGNSPLH
TRBJ2-1	few	TRBV6-2/TRBV6-3	ASRTTSGSSYNEQF
TRBJ1-1	.	TRBV18	ASSQEGRTTEAF
TRBJ2-1	.	TRBV7-8	ASIPTVQASYNEQF
TRBJ2-1	.	TRBV6-2/TRBV6-3	ASSGLLTAGWAF
TRBJ1-1	few	TRBV2	ASSEEAGPAF
TRBJ2-7	many	TRBV7-2	ASSSGQSLGQY
TRBJ1-2	.	TRBV27	ASRLGQGISYGYT
TRBJ2-1	.	TRBV30	AWSVGQGAKNEQF
TRBJ2-5	.	TRBV2	ASSVAGGSQETQY
TRBJ2-1	.	TRBV20-1	SAMVVIGAGNLNEQF
TRBJ2-7	.	TRBV7-2	ASSFGDRTIEQY
TRBJ2-7	many	TRBV7-2	ASSLSRYEQY
TRBJ1-1	many	TRBV7-2	ASSSYRGPNTEAF
TRBJ2-5	many	TRBV5-5	ASSYGTFQETQY
TRBJ2-7	many	TRBV7-2	ASSPRGSYEQY
TRBJ2-5	.	TRBV20-1	SALRRETQY
TRBJ2-6	few	TRBV7-6	ASSYRQGGANVLT
TRBJ2-1	many	TRBV11-2	ASSVNVAGGNEQF
TRBJ2-1	many	TRBV19	ASSIDLATGSYNEQF
TRBJ2-5	few	TRBV7-8	ASSDDMGRVETQY
TRBJ2-7	.	TRBV28	ASSSLVLSSYEQY
TRBJ2-7	few	TRBV7-2	ASSFDSYEQY
TRBJ1-1	few	TRBV9	ASSVVTGPNTEAF
TRBJ1-5	few	TRBV12-3/TRBV12-4	ASSPTGVGQPQH
TRBJ1-6	few	TRBV5-6	ASSLDVSTHLH
TRBJ2-7	.	TRBV18	ASSPPMGAYEQY
TRBJ1-5	.	TRBV12-3/TRBV12-4	ASSIGTGGSNQPQH